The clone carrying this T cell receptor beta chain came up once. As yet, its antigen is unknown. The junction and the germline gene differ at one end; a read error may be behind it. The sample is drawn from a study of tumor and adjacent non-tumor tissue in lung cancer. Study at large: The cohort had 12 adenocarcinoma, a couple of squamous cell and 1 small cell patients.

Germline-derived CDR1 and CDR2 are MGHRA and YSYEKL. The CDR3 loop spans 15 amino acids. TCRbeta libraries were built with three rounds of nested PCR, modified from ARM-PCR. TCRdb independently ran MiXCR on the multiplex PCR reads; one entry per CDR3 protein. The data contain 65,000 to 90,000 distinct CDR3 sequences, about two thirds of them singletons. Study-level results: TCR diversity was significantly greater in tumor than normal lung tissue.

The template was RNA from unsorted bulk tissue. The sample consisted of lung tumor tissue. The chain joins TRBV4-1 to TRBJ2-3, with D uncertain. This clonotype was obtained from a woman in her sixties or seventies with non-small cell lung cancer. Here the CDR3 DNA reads TGTGCCAGCAGCAAACGCACCCCTAACACAGATACGCAGTATTTT. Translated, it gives CASSKRTPNTDTQYF.